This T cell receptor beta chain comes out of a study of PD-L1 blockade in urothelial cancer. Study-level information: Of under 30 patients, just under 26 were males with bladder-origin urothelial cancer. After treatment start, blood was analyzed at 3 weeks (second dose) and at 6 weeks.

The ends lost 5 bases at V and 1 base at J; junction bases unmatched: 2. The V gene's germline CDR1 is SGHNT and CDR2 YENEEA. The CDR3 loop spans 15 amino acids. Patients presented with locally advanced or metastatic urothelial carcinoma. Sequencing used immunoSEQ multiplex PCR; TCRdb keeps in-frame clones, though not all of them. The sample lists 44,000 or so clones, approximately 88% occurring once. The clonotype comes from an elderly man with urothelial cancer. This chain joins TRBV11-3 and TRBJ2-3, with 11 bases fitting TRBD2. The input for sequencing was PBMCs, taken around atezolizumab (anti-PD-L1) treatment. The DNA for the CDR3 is TGTGCCAGCAGCATACTAGCGGGGGGCACAGATACGCAGTATTTT. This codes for CASSILAGGTDTQYF.